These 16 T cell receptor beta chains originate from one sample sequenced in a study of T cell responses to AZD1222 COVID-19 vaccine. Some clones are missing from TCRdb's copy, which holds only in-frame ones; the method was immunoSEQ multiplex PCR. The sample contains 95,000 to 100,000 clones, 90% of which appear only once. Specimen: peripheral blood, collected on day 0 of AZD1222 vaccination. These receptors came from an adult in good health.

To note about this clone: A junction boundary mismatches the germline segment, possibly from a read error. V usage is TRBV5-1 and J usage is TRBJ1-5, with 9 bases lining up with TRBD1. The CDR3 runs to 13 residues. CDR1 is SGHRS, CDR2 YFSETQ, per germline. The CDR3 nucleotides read TGCGCCAGCAGGTTGGGACAGGGTCAGCCCCAGCATTTT. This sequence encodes CASRLGQGQPQHF.

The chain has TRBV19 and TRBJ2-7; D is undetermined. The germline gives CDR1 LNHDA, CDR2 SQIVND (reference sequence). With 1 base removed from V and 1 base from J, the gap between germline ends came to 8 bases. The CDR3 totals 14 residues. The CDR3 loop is CASSIVAASYEQYF. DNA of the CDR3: TGTGCCAGTAGTATAGTTGCGGCGTCCTACGAGCAGTACTTC. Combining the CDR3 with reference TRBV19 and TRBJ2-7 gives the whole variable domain DGGITQSPKYLFRKEGQNVTLSCEQNLNHDAMYWYRQDPGQGLRLIYYSQIVNDFQKGDIAEGYSVSREKKESFPLTVTSAQKNPTAFYLCASSIVAASYEQYFGPGTRLTVT.

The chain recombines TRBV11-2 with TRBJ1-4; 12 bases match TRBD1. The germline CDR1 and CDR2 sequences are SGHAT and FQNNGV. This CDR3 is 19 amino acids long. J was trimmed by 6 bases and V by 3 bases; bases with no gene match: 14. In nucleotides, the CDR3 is TGTGCCAGCAGCTTCACGGGGACAGGGGGCGCCTGGTCGGATGAAAAACTGTTTTTT. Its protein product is CASSFTGTGGAWSDEKLFF.

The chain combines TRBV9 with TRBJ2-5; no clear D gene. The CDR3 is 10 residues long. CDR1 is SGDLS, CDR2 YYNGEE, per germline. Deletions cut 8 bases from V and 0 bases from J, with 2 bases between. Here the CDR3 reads CASNQETQYF. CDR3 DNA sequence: TGTGCCAGTAACCAAGAGACCCAGTACTTC.

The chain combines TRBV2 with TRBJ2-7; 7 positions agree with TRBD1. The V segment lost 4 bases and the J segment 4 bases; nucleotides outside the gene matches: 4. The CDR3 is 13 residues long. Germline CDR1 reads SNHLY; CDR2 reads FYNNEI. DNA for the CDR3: TGTGCCAGCAGTGTTGGGACAGAATACGAGCAGTACTTC. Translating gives CASSVGTEYEQYF. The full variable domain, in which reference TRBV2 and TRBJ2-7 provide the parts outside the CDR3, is EPEVTQTPSHQVTQMGQEVILRCVPISNHLYFYWYRQILGQKVEFLVSFYNNEISEKSEIFDDQFSVERPDGSNFTLKIRSTKLEDSAMYFCASSVGTEYEQYFGPGTRLTVT.

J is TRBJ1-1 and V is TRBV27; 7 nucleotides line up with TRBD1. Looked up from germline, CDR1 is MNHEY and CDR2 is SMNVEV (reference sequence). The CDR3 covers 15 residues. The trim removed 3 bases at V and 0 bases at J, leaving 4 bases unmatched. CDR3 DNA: TGTGCCAGCAGTTTCGGGGGACAGATGAACACTGAAGCTTTCTTT. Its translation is CASSFGGQMNTEAFF.

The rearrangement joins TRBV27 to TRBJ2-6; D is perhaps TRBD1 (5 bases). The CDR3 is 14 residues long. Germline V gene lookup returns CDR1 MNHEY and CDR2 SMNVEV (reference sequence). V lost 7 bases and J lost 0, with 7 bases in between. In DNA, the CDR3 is TGTGCCAGCAAACAGGTCTCTGGGGCCAACGTCCTGACTTTC. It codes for CASKQVSGANVLTF.

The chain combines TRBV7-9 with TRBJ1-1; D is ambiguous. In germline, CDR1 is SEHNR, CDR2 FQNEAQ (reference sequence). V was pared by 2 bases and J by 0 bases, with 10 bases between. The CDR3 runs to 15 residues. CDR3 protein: CASSLLSVMNTEAFF. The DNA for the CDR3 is TGTGCCAGCAGCTTACTTTCCGTCATGAACACTGAAGCTTTCTTT.

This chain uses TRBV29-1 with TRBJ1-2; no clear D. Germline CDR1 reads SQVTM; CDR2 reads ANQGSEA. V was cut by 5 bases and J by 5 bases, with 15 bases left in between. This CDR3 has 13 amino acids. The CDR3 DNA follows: TGCAGCGTTATATCGCCGGGGAGGTATGGCTACACCTTC. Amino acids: CSVISPGRYGYTF.

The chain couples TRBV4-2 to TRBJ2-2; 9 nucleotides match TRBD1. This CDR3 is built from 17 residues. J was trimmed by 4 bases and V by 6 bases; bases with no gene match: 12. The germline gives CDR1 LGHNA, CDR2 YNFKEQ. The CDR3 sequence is CASSRKPGQGATGELFF. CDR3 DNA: TGTGCCAGCAGTCGGAAACCGGGACAGGGTGCCACCGGGGAGCTGTTTTTT.

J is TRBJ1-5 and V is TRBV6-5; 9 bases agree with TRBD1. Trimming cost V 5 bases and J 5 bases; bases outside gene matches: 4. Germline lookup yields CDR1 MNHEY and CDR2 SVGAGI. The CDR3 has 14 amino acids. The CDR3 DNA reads TGTGCCAGCAGTCGCAGGACAGGGGATCAGCCCCAGCATTTT. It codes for CASSRRTGDQPQHF.

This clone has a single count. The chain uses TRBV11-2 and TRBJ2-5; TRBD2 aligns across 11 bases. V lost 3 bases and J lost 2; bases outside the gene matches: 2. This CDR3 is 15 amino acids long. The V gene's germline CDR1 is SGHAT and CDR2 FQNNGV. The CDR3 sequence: CASSFLAGGQETQYF. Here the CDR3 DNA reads TGTGCCAGCAGCTTCCTAGCGGGGGGTCAAGAGACCCAGTACTTC.

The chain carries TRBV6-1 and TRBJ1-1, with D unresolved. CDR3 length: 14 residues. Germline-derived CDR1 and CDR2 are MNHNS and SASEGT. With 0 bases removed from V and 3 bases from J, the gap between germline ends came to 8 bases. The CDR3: CASSEAYRDTEAFF. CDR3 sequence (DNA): TGTGCCAGCAGTGAAGCGTACCGGGACACTGAAGCTTTCTTT.

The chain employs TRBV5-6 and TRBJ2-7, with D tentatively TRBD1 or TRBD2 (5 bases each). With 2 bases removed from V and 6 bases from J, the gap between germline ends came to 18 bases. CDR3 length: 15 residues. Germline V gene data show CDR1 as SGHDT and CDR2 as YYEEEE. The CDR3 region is CASSFQLGVITEQYF. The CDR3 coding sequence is TGTGCCAGCAGCTTTCAATTGGGGGTCATCACCGAGCAGTACTTC.

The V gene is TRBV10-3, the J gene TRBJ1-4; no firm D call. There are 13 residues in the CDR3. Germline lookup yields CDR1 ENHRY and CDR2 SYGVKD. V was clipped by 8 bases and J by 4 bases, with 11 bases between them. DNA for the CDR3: TGTGCCATCTCGCCTCTGTTTAATGAAAAACTGTTTTTT. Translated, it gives CAISPLFNEKLFF.

Here the CDR3 DNA reads TGTGCCAGCAGCCGCCCGGGGGAGACAGATACGCAGTATTTT. Translation: CASSRPGETDTQYF. The chain combines TRBV7-3 with TRBJ2-3, with D possibly TRBD2 on 6 matching bases. Germline-derived CDR1 and CDR2 are SGHTA and FQGTGA. V was clipped by 5 bases and J by 3 bases, with 12 bases between them. The CDR3 consists of 14 residues. Full variable domain (missing parts from reference TRBV7-3 and TRBJ2-3): GAGVSQTPSNKVTEKGKYVELRCDPISGHTALYWYRQSLGQGPEFLIYFQGTGAADDSGLPNDRFFAVRPEGSVSTLKIQRTERGDSAVYLCASSRPGETDTQYFGPGTRLTVL.